The 6 T cell receptor beta chains presented below share a single source sample, sequenced in a study of T cells in Graves' hyperthyroidism and ophthalmopathy. RNA transcripts were the template for amplifying TCR beta CDR3 regions. Primed by the HTBI set, a first-round RT-PCR was run on the TCR CDR3. TCRdb re-analysed the multiplex PCR reads in MiXCR, keeping a single row per CDR3 protein. The sample lists about 840,000 distinct CDR3 sequences, approximately 40% occurring once. The specimen was blood. The receptors shown here come from a man aged 18 to 30 with Graves' hyperthyroidism.

This clonotype was counted at least ten times. The gene calls are TRBV29-1 and TRBJ2-7; D unresolved. The CDR3 totals 11 residues. V lost 4 bases to trimming and J lost 6 bases, with 10 bases between them. Per the germline V gene, CDR1 is SQVTM and CDR2 is ANQGSEA. DNA of the CDR3: TGCAGCGTTGGTCATTTCCCCGAGCAGTACTTC. Translation: CSVGHFPEQYF.

Worth noting for this clonotype: The junction and the germline gene differ at one end; a read error may be behind it. The chain couples TRBV9 to TRBJ1-3, with no clear D. The CDR3 totals 16 residues. Germline loops: CDR1 SGDLS, CDR2 YYNGEE. The CDR3: CAGSGGGRRPGNTIYF. CDR3 in DNA: TGTGCCGGCAGCGGAGGAGGGAGACGCCCTGGAAACACCATATATTTT.

This clonotype was observed many times. The rearrangement uses TRBV12-3 or TRBV12-4 and TRBJ1-6, with 8 bases identical to TRBD1. Trimming at V came to 6 bases and at J to 9 bases, leaving 7 bases not matched to a gene. The CDR3 is made up of 14 amino acids. The CDR3 bases are TGTGCCAGCAGAGCGCGACAGGGGATTTCACCCCTCCACTTT. Translating it yields CASRARQGISPLHF.

This clonotype was recorded a few times. The J gene is TRBJ2-7, the V gene TRBV7-3, with 7 nucleotides matching TRBD2. CDR3 length: 14 residues. The trim removed 5 bases at V and 4 bases at J, leaving 8 bases unmatched. Germline lookup yields CDR1 SGHTA and CDR2 FQGTGA. For the CDR3, the DNA is TGTGCCAGCAGCCAAGACCCTAGCGGATACGAGCAGTACTTC. Translation gives CASSQDPSGYEQYF.

The gene calls are TRBV16 and TRBJ2-7; no reliable D call. From germline, CDR1 is KGHSY and CDR2 FQNENV. There are 15 residues in the CDR3. The V and J ends lost 3 bases and 0 bases respectively, with 12 bases between them. The CDR3 loop is CASSQKDSISYEQYF. For the CDR3, the DNA is TGTGCCAGCAGCCAGAAGGATTCAATCTCCTACGAGCAGTACTTC.

V and J are TRBV9 and TRBJ2-7; 7 bases are a match to TRBD2. The J segment lost 6 bases and the V segment lost 3 bases, leaving 9 bases of the junction unmatched. The germline gives CDR1 SGDLS, CDR2 YYNGEE. The CDR3 length is 14 residues. The CDR3 DNA reads as TGTGCCAGCAGCGGCGGACTAGTGGGGCTCGAGCAGTACTTC. Protein product: CASSGGLVGLEQYF.